This passage covers 11 T cell receptor beta chains from one sample sequenced in a study of cytomegalovirus exposure and HLA in healthy donors. Primers included in the PCR were 60 Vbeta and 13 Jbeta primers. The protocol was immunoSEQ multiplex PCR, while the TCRdb copy is restricted to in-frame clones and leaves out a portion. The top ten hold roughly 8.7% of the sample, which has more than 90,000 clones, almost 70% seen once. Specimen: PBMCs. These receptors came from a man between 25 and 39 years old in good health and CMV-seropositive.

The genes are TRBV18 and TRBJ1-2; 9 bases align to TRBD1. CDR1 and CDR2 (germline): KGHSH, LQKENI. The CDR3 extends over 15 amino acids. V dropped 3 bases and J dropped 3; count of bases not matched to a gene: 5. The CDR3 bases are TGTGCCAGCTCACCCAACGGACAGGGGCACTATGGCTACACCTTC. Translating gives CASSPNGQGHYGYTF.

This clone was observed a handful of times. The V and J genes are TRBV9 and TRBJ2-1; 9 bases align to TRBD2. Germline assignment: CDR1 SGDLS and CDR2 YYNGEE. The J segment lost 10 bases and the V segment lost 4 bases, leaving 9 bases of the junction unmatched. The CDR3 is 14 residues long. For the CDR3, the DNA is TGTGCCAGCAGCCCCCGGGATGGACTAGCGGAGCAGTTCTTC. Its protein is CASSPRDGLAEQFF.

The V call is TRBV11-2, the J call TRBJ2-3, with 12 positions matching TRBD2. CDR3 length: 16 residues. V shed 4 bases, J shed 4 bases, and the junction held 6 bases outside the gene matches. CDR1 and CDR2 from the germline V gene are SGHAT and FQNNGV. CDR3 region: CASSSSSGGAADTQYF. DNA of the CDR3: TGTGCCAGCAGCTCCTCTAGCGGGGGGGCGGCAGATACGCAGTATTTT.

The chain couples TRBV5-1 to TRBJ1-4, with a possible D match to TRBD1 (5 bases). The germline V and J ends were trimmed by 0 bases and 5 bases, with 11 bases remaining between them. The CDR3 totals 15 residues. The germline gives CDR1 SGHRS, CDR2 YFSETQ. CDR3 region: CASSLGGSGNEKLFF. The DNA for the CDR3 is TGCGCCAGCAGCTTGGGGGGCAGTGGGAATGAAAAACTGTTTTTT.

The chain employs TRBV28 and TRBJ1-2, with 8 bases lining up with TRBD1. CDR1 and CDR2 from the germline V gene are MDHEN and SYDVKM. V shed 2 bases and J 9 bases; nucleotides not matched to a gene: 14. CDR3 length: 16 amino acids. CDR3 sequence reads: CASSLVIRSQGARYTF. CDR3 DNA sequence: TGTGCCAGCAGTTTAGTCATAAGGAGTCAGGGGGCTCGCTACACCTTC.

This clone was seen more than once but under ten times. This chain uses TRBV7-9 with TRBJ2-3; 10 bases match TRBD1. V dropped 5 bases and J dropped 0; count of bases not matched to a gene: 11. The CDR3 is 18 amino acids. CDR1 is SEHNR and CDR2 is FQNEAQ in the germline V gene (reference sequence). The CDR3 loop reads CASSRGQGMGFSTDTQYF. For the CDR3, the DNA is TGTGCCAGCAGCCGGGGACAGGGGATGGGATTTAGCACAGATACGCAGTATTTT.

The table lists this clone with a count of one. The CDR3 sequence: CASSSGGLTGGVYNEQFF. The CDR3 nucleotides are TGTGCCAGCAGCTCAGGTGGGCTAACAGGGGGGGTATACAATGAGCAGTTCTTC. The rearrangement links TRBV13 to TRBJ2-1, with a possible D match to TRBD1 (8 bases). V lost 4 bases, J lost 4 bases, and 23 bases lay in between. CDR1 PRHDT and CDR2 FYEKMQ come from the germline V gene (reference sequence). There are 18 residues in the CDR3. The variable domain in full, completed from reference TRBV13 and TRBJ2-1, reads AAGVIQSPRHLIKEKRETATLKCYPIPRHDTVYWYQQGPGQDPQFLISFYEKMQSDKGSIPDRFSAQQFSDYHSELNMSSLELGDSALYFCASSSGGLTGGVYNEQFFGPGTRLTVL.

A few counts support this clone. The V and J genes are TRBV6-1 and TRBJ1-5; possibly TRBD1 for D (5 bases). The germline CDR1 and CDR2 sequences are MNHNS and SASEGT. There are 17 residues in the CDR3. V lost 2 bases and J lost 4, with 18 bases in between. The CDR3 loop reads CASSEWRGPGRNQPQHF. The CDR3 DNA sequence: TGTGCCAGCAGTGAATGGCGGGGCCCGGGGCGTAATCAGCCCCAGCATTTT.

V and J are TRBV28 and TRBJ1-5, with D perhaps TRBD1 (6 bases). The CDR3 contains 13 residues. Germline loops: CDR1 MDHEN, CDR2 SYDVKM. With 6 bases removed from V and 2 bases from J, the gap between germline ends came to 8 bases. The CDR3 DNA reads as TGTGCCAGCAGACCAGGGGGCAATCAGCCCCAGCATTTT. Its protein is CASRPGGNQPQHF. Using reference TRBV28 and TRBJ1-5 for the parts outside the CDR3, the full variable domain is DVKVTQSSRYLVKRTGEKVFLECVQDMDHENMFWYRQDPGLGLRLIYFSYDVKMKEKGDIPEGYSVSREKKERFSLILESASTNQTSMYLCASRPGGNQPQHFGDGTRLSIL.

This chain uses TRBV28 with TRBJ1-5; 8 nucleotides match TRBD1. The germline CDR1 and CDR2 sequences are MDHEN and SYDVKM. The V and J ends lost 3 bases and 0 bases, in that order; junction bases with no gene match: 7. The CDR3 totals 17 residues. CDR3 residues: CASSLLGTGDSNQPQHF. In nucleotides, the CDR3 is TGTGCCAGCAGTTTGTTGGGGACAGGAGATAGCAATCAGCCCCAGCATTTT. Complete variable domain (other parts from reference TRBV28 and TRBJ1-5): DVKVTQSSRYLVKRTGEKVFLECVQDMDHENMFWYRQDPGLGLRLIYFSYDVKMKEKGDIPEGYSVSREKKERFSLILESASTNQTSMYLCASSLLGTGDSNQPQHFGDGTRLSIL.

The rearrangement joins TRBV5-4 to TRBJ2-7, with 7 bases aligning to TRBD2. V dropped 6 bases and J dropped 5; count of bases not matched to a gene: 5. The CDR3 is made up of 12 amino acids. The germline V gene has CDR1 SGHNT and CDR2 YYREEE (reference sequence). The CDR3 sequence is CASTLSGDEQYF. CDR3 in DNA: TGTGCCAGCACCCTGAGCGGGGACGAGCAGTACTTC.